The T cell receptor (beta chain) under discussion was sequenced for a study of shared clonotypes between healthy human individuals. Trimming removed 4 bases at V and 5 bases at J, with 9 bases between. The CDR3 runs 13 residues. The germline gives CDR1 MNHNS, CDR2 SASEGT. Per sorted-subset replicate PCR, input was around 200 ng DNA, representing around 28,000 T cell genomes. Some clones are missing from TCRdb's copy, which holds only in-frame ones; the method was immunoSEQ multiplex PCR. Here the sample spans 950,000 to 1,300,000 clones, about 75% being singletons. Study results and limitations: Deeper or shallower sequencing was expected to change how clonotypes are shared among donors.

This clone was seen repeatedly, ten times or more. Its target is unknown. Different DNA sequences within this sample yield the same CDR3. Sequencing was done on a sample of memory CD4+ T cells sorted from blood. Subset meaning: CD45RA-negative fraction. The rearrangement links TRBV6-1 to TRBJ1-5; no definite D call. This receptor was identified in a man in his late teens or twenties in good health. This CDR3 reads CASSVNGDQPQHF. CDR3 bases: TGTGCCAGCAGTGTTAACGGGGATCAGCCCCAGCATTTT.